Given below is one T cell receptor beta chain in context. No antigen is known for it. The data are from a study of long-term antiretroviral therapy in people with HIV. Germline V gene lookup returns CDR1 MDHEN and CDR2 SYDVKM. Deletions cut 2 bases from V and 2 bases from J, with 13 bases between. The CDR3 has 15 amino acids. This was the immunoSEQ v3.0 assay at survey level. Sequencing used immunoSEQ multiplex PCR; TCRdb keeps in-frame clones, though not all of them. This table holds some 12,000 clones, 75% to 85% found once. Study findings and constraints: Records did not include ART adherence, viral resistance or therapy changes.

The genes are TRBV28 and TRBJ2-7; the D gene is possibly TRBD1 (6 bases). The receptor was derived from a man aged 35-49 years with HIV. The starting material was unsorted PBMCs, obtained 3.4 years after starting antiretroviral therapy. The CDR3: CASSLDWTEPYEQYF. In DNA form, the CDR3 reads TGTGCCAGCAGTTTAGATTGGACAGAACCCTACGAGCAGTACTTC. The full variable domain, with the rest looked up from reference TRBV28 and TRBJ2-7, is DVKVTQSSRYLVKRTGEKVFLECVQDMDHENMFWYRQDPGLGLRLIYFSYDVKMKEKGDIPEGYSVSREKKERFSLILESASTNQTSMYLCASSLDWTEPYEQYFGPGTRLTVT.